Listed below are T cell receptor beta chains from one sample, sequenced in a study of blood T cells in healthy people across ages. TCRdb re-called the 5' RACE reads through MiXCR, storing one row per CDR3 protein. In the table there are roughly 560,000 distinct CDR3 sequences, approximately 25% of which are singletons. This sample was also put to use in a study of T cells of mothers and their children.

The sequenced material came from blood. The source of these receptors is a boy younger than 18 in good health. Each CDR3 is given without its conserved first and last residue. The order of the fields is V gene, D gene, CDR3 protein. The D gene is left open where the match is weak.

v_gene: TRBV20-1; d_gene: .; CDR3aa: SAPRSDTQY
v_gene: TRBV12-3/TRBV12-4; d_gene: .; CDR3aa: ASSRAGGQPQH
v_gene: TRBV19; d_gene: .; CDR3aa: ASSRTGARADGYT
v_gene: TRBV24-1; d_gene: .; CDR3aa: ATSDSPVQGSHEQY
v_gene: TRBV4-2; d_gene: .; CDR3aa: ASSQDLAAEVDEQF
v_gene: TRBV24-1; d_gene: .; CDR3aa: ATKGRTQETQY
v_gene: TRBV28; d_gene: TRBD1; CDR3aa: ASSLLGTGESPLH
v_gene: TRBV28; d_gene: TRBD2; CDR3aa: ASSVPSGGSYNEQF
v_gene: TRBV12-3/TRBV12-4; d_gene: TRBD2; CDR3aa: ASSRARTSNHEQF
v_gene: TRBV7-9; d_gene: .; CDR3aa: ASTTQANTGELF